The subject of this entry is one T cell receptor beta chain. These data are taken from a study of radiation and T cells in renal cell carcinoma. Time point noted: baseline pretreatment blood. Treatment noted: 15 Gy SBRT to primary tumor, nephrectomy 4 weeks later. Serial blood draws occurred at baseline and 2 and 4 weeks post-SBRT. The germline V gene encodes CDR1 SGHNT and CDR2 YENEEA. The CDR3 has 15 residues. Trimming stripped 4 bases from V and 3 bases from J, with 13 bases between. Method: immunoSEQ multiplex PCR; TCRdb's copy keeps in-frame clones and lacks some. The sample includes 20,000 to 25,000 clones, 80% of them seen just once.

The sequencing used blood, collected from a patient whose treatment included radiotherapy and nephrectomy. The receptor was derived from a man between 60 and 75 years old with renal cell carcinoma. V gene TRBV11-3 combines with J gene TRBJ2-1, with a possible D match to TRBD1 (6 bases). Here the CDR3 DNA reads TGTGCCAGCAGCTCCGGACAGAGGGACTACAATGAGCAGTTCTTC. Amino acid sequence: CASSSGQRDYNEQFF.